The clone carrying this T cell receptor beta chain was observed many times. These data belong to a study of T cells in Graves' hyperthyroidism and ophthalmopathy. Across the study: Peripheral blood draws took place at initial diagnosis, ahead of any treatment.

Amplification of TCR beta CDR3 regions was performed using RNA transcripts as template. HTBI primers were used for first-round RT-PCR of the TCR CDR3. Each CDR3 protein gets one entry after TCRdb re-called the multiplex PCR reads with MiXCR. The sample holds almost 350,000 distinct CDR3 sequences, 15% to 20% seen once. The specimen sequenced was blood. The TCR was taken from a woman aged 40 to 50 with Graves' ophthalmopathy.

The CDR3 nucleotides are TGTGCCAGCAGTGAGTCGACAGAGTCCCCAGACACCATATATTTT. This codes for CASSESTESPDTIYF. The rearrangement uses TRBV25-1 and TRBJ1-3; maybe TRBD1 (5 bases). Germline V lookup: CDR1 MGHDK, CDR2 SYGVNS. The CDR3 totals 15 residues. Trimming took 3 bases from V and 8 from J, leaving 17 bases between them.